This T cell receptor (beta chain) is drawn from a study of blood T cell repertoires in COVID-19. The germline gives CDR1 SGHVS, CDR2 FNYEAQ. J lost 5 bases, V lost 4 bases, and 6 bases had no gene match. CDR3 length equals 14 residues. The authors' processing: Reference gene primer amplification gave nucleated cell count estimates. Clones were sequenced by immunoSEQ multiplex PCR, and TCRdb holds only the in-frame ones, with some missing. The V and J calls and clone size come from that table; D and trimming were worked out from the DNA. The sample records 87,000 or so clones, approximately 86% being singletons.

The sequencing sample was made of peripheral blood. This chain links TRBV7-6 with TRBJ2-7, with 9 bases aligning to TRBD1. The TCR was taken from a woman aged 45-59 years with active or convalescent COVID-19. CDR3 coding DNA: TGTGCCAGCAGCTGGACGGGACAGGGCCACGAGCAGTACTTC. As protein: CASSWTGQGHEQYF.